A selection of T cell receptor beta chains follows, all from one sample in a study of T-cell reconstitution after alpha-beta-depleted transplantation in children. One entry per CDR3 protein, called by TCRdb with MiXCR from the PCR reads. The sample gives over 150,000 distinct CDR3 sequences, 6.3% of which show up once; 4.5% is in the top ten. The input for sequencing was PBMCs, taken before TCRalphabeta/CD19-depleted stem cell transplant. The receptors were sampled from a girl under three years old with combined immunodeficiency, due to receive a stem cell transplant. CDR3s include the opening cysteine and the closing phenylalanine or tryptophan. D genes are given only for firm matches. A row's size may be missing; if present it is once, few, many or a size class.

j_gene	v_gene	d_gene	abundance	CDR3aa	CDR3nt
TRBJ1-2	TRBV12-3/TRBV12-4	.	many	CASSLSDGYTF	TGTGCCAGCAGTTTGAGTGATGGCTACACCTTC
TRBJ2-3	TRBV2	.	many	CASSGDTTDTQYF	TGTGCCAGCAGTGGGGACACGACAGATACGCAGTATTTT
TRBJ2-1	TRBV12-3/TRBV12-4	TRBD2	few	CASCLRARTSGIAYNEQFF	TGTGCCAGCTGTTTAAGGGCCCGGACTAGCGGGATAGCGTACAATGAGCAGTTCTTC
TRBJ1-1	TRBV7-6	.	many	CASSLEAGYNTEAFF	TGTGCCAGCAGCTTAGAGGCAGGTTACAACACTGAAGCTTTCTTT
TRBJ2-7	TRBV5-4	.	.	CASSSGLGDYEQYF	TGTGCCAGCAGCTCCGGGCTAGGGGACTACGAGCAGTACTTC
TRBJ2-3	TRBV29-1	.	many	CSVVVSVRTDTQYF	TGCAGCGTTGTTGTAAGTGTTCGCACAGATACGCAGTATTTT
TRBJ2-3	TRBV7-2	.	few	CASSPPKDTQYF	TGTGCCAGCAGCCCCCCCAAAGATACGCAGTATTTT
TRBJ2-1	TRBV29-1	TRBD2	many	CSVVTSPEQFF	TGCAGCGTTGTGACTAGCCCTGAGCAGTTCTTC
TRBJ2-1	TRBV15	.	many	CATSWGSNEQFF	TGTGCCACCAGCTGGGGAAGCAATGAGCAGTTCTTC
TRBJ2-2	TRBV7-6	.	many	CASSLAGNTGELFF	TGTGCCAGCAGCTTAGCGGGGAACACCGGGGAGCTGTTTTTT
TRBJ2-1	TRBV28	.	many	CASGSSPLWRGSYNEQFF	TGTGCCAGCGGATCCTCACCGCTGTGGCGGGGTTCCTACAATGAGCAGTTCTTC
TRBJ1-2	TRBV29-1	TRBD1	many	CSVQGERGYTF	TGCAGCGTCCAGGGGGAGAGAGGCTACACCTTC
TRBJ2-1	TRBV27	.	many	CASSLYPTGRDEQFF	TGTGCCAGCAGTTTGTACCCAACAGGGAGAGATGAGCAGTTCTTC
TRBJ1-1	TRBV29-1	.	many	CSVGWRTEAFF	TGCAGCGTTGGGTGGAGAACTGAAGCTTTCTTT
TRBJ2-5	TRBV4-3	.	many	CASSQDHSGGYQETQYF	TGCGCCAGCAGCCAAGATCACAGCGGAGGGTACCAAGAGACCCAGTACTTC
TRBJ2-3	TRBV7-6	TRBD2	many	CASSPFGGEDTQYF	TGTGCCAGCAGCCCCTTCGGGGGGGAAGATACGCAGTATTTT
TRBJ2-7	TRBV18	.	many	CASSPPSGYEQYF	TGTGCCAGCTCACCACCGTCGGGGTACGAGCAGTACTTC
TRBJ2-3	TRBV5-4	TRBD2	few	CASSLGLGRAFTDTQYF	TGTGCCAGCAGCTTGGGACTAGGGAGGGCGTTCACAGATACGCAGTATTTT
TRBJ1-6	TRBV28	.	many	CASSLTGDNSPLHF	TGTGCCAGCAGTCTGACAGGCGATAATTCACCCCTCCACTTT
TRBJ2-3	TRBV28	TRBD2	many	CASSLPGTSDKGAFTDTQYF	TGTGCCAGCAGTTTACCCGGGACTAGCGATAAAGGGGCCTTCACAGATACGCAGTATTTT
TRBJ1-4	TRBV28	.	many	CASSLLPLPLGTPNEKLFF	TGTGCCAGCAGTTTATTGCCCCTACCCCTCGGGACACCTAATGAAAAACTGTTTTTT
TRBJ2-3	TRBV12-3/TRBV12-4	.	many	CASSFGGTDTQYF	TGTGCCAGCAGTTTTGGTGGCACAGATACGCAGTATTTT
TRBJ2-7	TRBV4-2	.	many	CASSPQGALEQYF	TGTGCCAGCAGCCCCCAGGGCGCTTTAGAGCAGTACTTC
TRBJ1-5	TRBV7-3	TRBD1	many	CASSLDRGQPQHF	TGTGCCAGCAGCTTAGACAGGGGTCAGCCCCAGCATTTT
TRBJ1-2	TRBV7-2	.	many	CASSLSSSAYGYTF	TGTGCCAGCAGCTTAAGTTCGTCCGCTTATGGCTACACCTTC
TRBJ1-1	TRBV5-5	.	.	CASMDSQAMNTEAFF	TGTGCCAGCATGGATTCCCAGGCAATGAACACTGAAGCTTTCTTT